The TCR beta chain described here comes from a study of graft-versus-host responses after intestinal transplantation. Overall study: Every recipient had anti-thymocyte globulin induction and about three years of tacrolimus plus steroids. General study results and limits: Recipient marrow showed GvH clones, some seen first in ileum or blood.

Tissue processing of the graft released intraepithelial and lamina propria lymphocytes from it. Sequencing used immunoSEQ multiplex PCR; TCRdb keeps in-frame clones, though not all of them. Among about 15,000 clones listed, approximately 59% were seen once. This CDR3 spans 14 amino acids. V shed 10 bases and J shed 0 bases, with 14 bases lying between them. CDR1 is MNHNY and CDR2 is SVGAGI in the germline V gene (reference sequence). As for this clone: The antigen remains unidentified.

This receptor was taken from a human patient who received an intestinal transplant, so some T cells may come from the graft donor. The rearrangement uses TRBV6-6 and TRBJ2-3, with D possibly TRBD2 on 5 matching bases. Sequences were derived from ileum tissue, sampled 524 days after transplant. The CDR3 nucleotides are TGTGCCACCTCTAGCTCCTTCAGCACAGATACGCAGTATTTT. Its translation is CATSSSFSTDTQYF.